The 31 T cell receptor beta chains given below trace back to one sample, sequenced in a study of blood T cells in healthy people across ages. Alongside a J-beta primer mix, a sample-barcoded 5' primer served in a second PCR lasting about 6 to 11 cycles. TCRdb ran MiXCR on the 5' RACE reads and lists one entry per CDR3 protein. The sample holds hundreds of thousands of distinct CDR3 sequences, roughly 43% seen once. Sequencing was done on a sample of blood. These receptors all come from a man in his thirties or forties in good health.

As regards this clonotype: At one end the junction does not follow the germline gene, possibly because of a read error. The rearrangement links TRBV7-7 to TRBJ2-3; D may be TRBD2 (7 bases). The CDR3 contains 16 residues. Germline values: CDR1 SSHAT, CDR2 FNYEAQ (reference sequence). CDR3 DNA sequence: TGTGCTAGCAGCTTCGGTGCCGGGGGGCGCACAGATACGCAGTATTTT. Amino acids: CASSFGAGGRTDTQYF.

The sample holds a few counts of this clonotype. The chain combines TRBV7-9 with TRBJ1-5, with D unresolved. Germline-derived CDR1 and CDR2 are SEHNR and FQNEAQ (reference sequence). Trimming pared 3 bases from V and 4 bases from J, leaving 13 bases between. The CDR3 consists of 15 residues. The CDR3 nucleotides are TGTGCCAGCAGCTTCGAGGGTTTTGGGAATCAGCCCCAGCATTTT. It codes for CASSFEGFGNQPQHF.

This rearrangement joins TRBV30 to TRBJ2-2, with a possible D match to TRBD1 (5 bases). Germline V gives CDR1 GTSNPN, CDR2 SVGIG (reference sequence). The CDR3 covers 12 residues. V gave up 8 bases and J gave up 6 bases, with 13 bases separating them. This CDR3 is CARQGFAGELFF. The CDR3 bases are TGTGCCCGCCAGGGTTTCGCCGGGGAGCTGTTTTTT.

The J gene is TRBJ2-7, the V gene TRBV20-1, with TRBD1 as a possible D gene (6 bases). The V and J ends lost 5 bases and 0 bases respectively, with 17 bases between them. The V gene's germline CDR1 is DFQATT and CDR2 SNEGSKA (reference sequence). CDR3 length: 15 amino acids. The DNA for the CDR3 is TGCAGTGCTTCCCCGATGGACAGAACCTCCTACGAGCAGTACTTC. It translates to CSASPMDRTSYEQYF.

The genes are TRBV4-2 and TRBJ1-2, with TRBD1 identical over 7 bases. This CDR3 is 17 amino acids long. V trimming: 0 bases; J trimming: 5 bases; junction bases outside the gene matches: 12. Germline V lookup: CDR1 LGHNA, CDR2 YNFKEQ. The CDR3 loop is CASSQEGQGGTPYGYTF. CDR3 nucleotides: TGTGCCAGCAGCCAAGAGGGTCAAGGGGGCACCCCTTATGGCTACACCTTC.

This sequence joins TRBV12-3 or TRBV12-4 and TRBJ2-1; the D gene is possibly TRBD1 (7 bases). The CDR3 length is 15 residues. Trimming cost V 6 bases and J 7 bases, with 19 bases left between them. CDR3 residues: CASSRGGGVSNEQFF. CDR3 coding DNA: TGTGCCAGCAGCCGAGGGGGCGGGGTCTCGAATGAGCAGTTCTTC.

This clonotype was detected only a few times. This rearrangement joins TRBV12-3 or TRBV12-4 to TRBJ2-4, with 9 bases matching TRBD2. The trim removed 1 base at V and 6 bases at J, leaving 10 bases unmatched. The CDR3 is 17 amino acids. The CDR3 DNA sequence: TGTGCCAGCAGTTTAGGATCTAGCGGGGTTGGTGTAAACATTCAGTACTTC. Residues: CASSLGSSGVGVNIQYF.

The chain combines TRBV5-1 with TRBJ2-3, with 16 bases fitting TRBD2. CDR1 is SGHRS and CDR2 is YFSETQ in the germline V gene. The length of the CDR3 is 20 residues. The J segment lost 0 bases and the V segment lost 2 bases, leaving 9 bases of the junction unmatched. The CDR3 coding sequence is TGCGCCAGCAGCTTTCCGGGACTAGCGGGGGGGCCTCGTAGCACAGATACGCAGTATTTT. Its translation is CASSFPGLAGGPRSTDTQYF.

The chain carries TRBV19 and TRBJ2-7, with D possibly being TRBD2 (6 bases). V was cut by 5 bases and J by 6 bases, with 11 bases left in between. CDR3 length: 12 amino acids. Looked up from germline, CDR1 is LNHDA and CDR2 is SQIVND (reference sequence). The CDR3 reads CASSPRGLEQYF. CDR3 coding DNA: TGTGCCAGTAGTCCCCGGGGACTCGAGCAGTACTTC.

The chain uses TRBV25-1 and TRBJ1-2, with D uncertain. The V end was cut by 6 bases, the J end by 4 bases, with 12 bases between. Germline CDR1 reads MGHDK; CDR2 reads SYGVNS. The CDR3 loop spans 13 amino acids. CDR3 residues: CASSPPGVYGYTF. DNA for the CDR3: TGTGCCAGCAGCCCCCCCGGGGTCTATGGCTACACCTTC.

The V call is TRBV29-1, the J call TRBJ1-3, with D hard to call. V dropped 4 bases and J dropped 0 bases, with 4 bases sitting between them. Germline V gene lookup returns CDR1 SQVTM and CDR2 ANQGSEA. The CDR3 runs 12 residues. The CDR3 is CSVVVSGNTIYF. For the CDR3, the DNA is TGCAGCGTTGTCGTCTCTGGAAACACCATATATTTT.

This clonotype appeared a few times. The chain recombines TRBV27 with TRBJ2-7; 9 nucleotides align to TRBD1. The CDR3 is made up of 16 amino acids. CDR1 and CDR2 (germline): MNHEY, SMNVEV (reference sequence). The J segment lost 3 bases and the V segment lost 4 bases, leaving 10 bases of the junction unmatched. The CDR3: CASSSRGTGWNYEQYF. The CDR3 DNA reads TGTGCCAGCAGTTCCCGAGGGACAGGGTGGAACTACGAGCAGTACTTC.

The chain employs TRBV20-1 and TRBJ1-1, with a weak D call TRBD1 (5 bases). Germline CDR1 is DFQATT and CDR2 is SNEGSKA (reference sequence). The CDR3 contains 16 residues. Trimming stripped 1 base from V and 1 base from J, with 16 bases between. CDR3 DNA sequence: TGCAGTGCTAGAGTTCCGAAACCCGGGGCGAACACTGAAGCTTTCTTT. This translates into CSARVPKPGANTEAFF.

The count of this clonotype is one. Germline and junction disagree at one end, which may indicate a read error. The chain uses TRBV20-1 and TRBJ2-3; 7 bases fit TRBD2. The germline V gene has CDR1 DFQATT and CDR2 SNEGSKA (reference sequence). CDR3 length: 17 amino acids. The CDR3 loop is CGARGERTGGSTDTQYF. CDR3 nucleotides: TGCGGTGCTAGAGGGGAGCGTACGGGGGGAAGCACAGATACGCAGTATTTT.

The rearrangement links TRBV24-1 to TRBJ2-4; D remains ambiguous. The length of the CDR3 is 15 residues. CDR1 and CDR2 from the germline V gene are KGHDR and SFDVKD. The V and J ends lost 1 base and 0 bases respectively, with 6 bases between them. The CDR3 here is CATSDLSLAKNIQYF. The CDR3 bases are TGTGCCACCAGTGATTTATCCCTAGCCAAAAACATTCAGTACTTC.

The chain links TRBV13 to TRBJ2-7; 9 nucleotides align to TRBD1. Trimming at V came to 5 bases and at J to 2 bases, leaving 7 bases not matched to a gene. Per germline, CDR1 PRHDT and CDR2 FYEKMQ (reference sequence). The length of the CDR3 is 15 residues. The CDR3: CASSLRGQGTYEQYV. Written as DNA, the CDR3 is TGTGCCAGCAGCCTCAGGGGACAGGGAACCTACGAGCAGTACGTC.

The chain recombines TRBV7-2 with TRBJ1-2; tentative D call: TRBD1 (6 bases). Germline-derived CDR1 and CDR2 are SGHTA and FQGNSA. Trimming stripped 5 bases from V and 2 bases from J, with 21 bases between. The CDR3 has 17 amino acids. The CDR3 DNA reads TGTGCCAGCAGCCCGGTGGGGGGCGTGAAGATAAACTATGGCTACACCTTC. Translating gives CASSPVGGVKINYGYTF.

The chain uses TRBV3-1 and TRBJ2-1, with 12 bases matching TRBD1. The CDR3 covers 18 residues. Germline assignment: CDR1 LGHDT and CDR2 YNNKEL (reference sequence). The ends lost 1 base at V and 1 base at J; junction bases unmatched: 5. DNA of the CDR3: TGTGCCAGCAGCCAAGTGGGGACAGGGGGCATTTCCTACAATGAGCAGTTCTTC. Encoded protein: CASSQVGTGGISYNEQFF.

This sequence joins TRBV6-5 and TRBJ1-2, with TRBD1 as a possible D gene (5 bases). Germline CDR1 is MNHEY and CDR2 is SVGAGI. The V and J ends lost 5 bases and 2 bases respectively, with 9 bases between them. The CDR3 sequence is 13 residues long. The DNA of the CDR3 is TGTGCCAGCAGTACGAGGGACAACTATGGCTACACCTTC. The encoded protein is CASSTRDNYGYTF.

The sample holds one count of this clonotype. Germline is not matched at one junction end, which may reflect a read error. The chain has TRBV5-6 and TRBJ2-7; a possible D gene is TRBD1 (5 bases). Per the germline V gene, CDR1 is SGHDT and CDR2 is YYEEEE. The CDR3 runs 15 residues. CDR3 amino acids: CAGSLQGSLKDEQYF. The CDR3 nucleotides are TGTGCCGGCAGCTTGCAGGGTTCCCTCAAGGACGAGCAGTACTTC.

The chain joins TRBV13 to TRBJ1-4; D is undetermined. From germline, CDR1 is PRHDT and CDR2 FYEKMQ (reference sequence). Trimming removed 2 bases at V and 6 bases at J, with 7 bases between. The CDR3 has 13 residues. CDR3 amino acids: CASSLQGYEKLFF. For the CDR3, the DNA is TGTGCCAGCAGCTTACAAGGGTATGAAAAACTGTTTTTT.

This chain uses TRBV6-5 with TRBJ2-7, with D tentatively TRBD1 or TRBD2 (5 bases each). The ends were cut back, 9 bases at V and 2 bases at J, with 11 bases in the middle. The CDR3 runs 12 residues. Germline values: CDR1 MNHEY, CDR2 SVGAGI. This chain's CDR3 is CASSRDPYEQYF. CDR3 sequence (DNA): TGTGCCAGTAGCCGGGACCCCTACGAGCAGTACTTC.

This chain joins TRBV6-6 and TRBJ2-7; 9 bases line up with TRBD1. Unmatched junction bases numbered 9, after V lost 3 bases and J lost 9 bases. Germline V gene lookup returns CDR1 MNHNY and CDR2 SVGAGI (reference sequence). This CDR3 has 14 amino acids. CDR3 amino acids: CASSYGTGREGQYF. In DNA form, the CDR3 reads TGTGCCAGCAGTTATGGGACAGGGAGAGAAGGGCAGTACTTC.

This clonotype has more than one count but fewer than ten. In DNA form, the CDR3 reads TGCGCCAGCAGCCAAGAGGGACTGATGAACACTGAAGCTTTCTTT. This sequence encodes CASSQEGLMNTEAFF. The rearrangement uses TRBV4-1 and TRBJ1-1; D might be TRBD1 (5 bases). V lost 0 bases and J 0 bases, leaving 8 bases between the germline ends. There are 15 residues in the CDR3. Germline V gives CDR1 MGHRA, CDR2 YSYEKL.

This clonotype has just a few counts. CDR3 in DNA: TGTGCCAGCAGCCAAGAGTTTTGGGCAGGGGAAGAGGCAACTAATGAAAAACTGTTTTTT. Amino acid sequence: CASSQEFWAGEEATNEKLFF. The chain uses TRBV3-1 and TRBJ1-4, with D tentatively TRBD1 (6 bases). Trimming removed 0 bases at V and 0 bases at J, with 20 bases between. The CDR3 is made up of 20 amino acids. Germline V gives CDR1 LGHDT, CDR2 YNNKEL (reference sequence).

The rearrangement links TRBV9 to TRBJ2-3; the D call may be TRBD1 or TRBD2 (6 bases each). Germline V gives CDR1 SGDLS, CDR2 YYNGEE. V lost 10 bases to trimming and J lost 3 bases, with 21 bases between them. The CDR3 spans 15 residues. The CDR3 loop reads CASTFLGGPTDTQYF. The CDR3, as DNA: TGTGCCTCGACGTTTCTGGGGGGCCCTACAGATACGCAGTATTTT.

With respect to this clonotype: Germline and junction disagree at one end, which may indicate a read error. The chain combines TRBV3-1 with TRBJ2-7; 7 bases agree with TRBD1. Per germline, CDR1 LGHDT and CDR2 YNNKEL (reference sequence). This CDR3 has 13 residues. DNA for the CDR3: TGTGCCAACAGCCCTAGGACAGGAAACGAGCAGTACTTC. This codes for CANSPRTGNEQYF.

This clonotype was seen a single time. The CDR3 bases are TGTGCCAGCAGTGGGCGCGGTAGCGGGGGCAATGAGCAGTTCTTC. This gives the protein CASSGRGSGGNEQFF. This rearrangement joins TRBV28 to TRBJ2-1, with 9 bases that match TRBD2. The CDR3 totals 15 residues. V was pared by 5 bases and J by 6 bases, with 8 bases of the junction left unmatched. Germline V CDR1 and CDR2: MDHEN, SYDVKM.

V is TRBV3-1 and J is TRBJ2-1; D unresolved. With 2 bases removed from V and 8 bases from J, the gap between germline ends came to 16 bases. Germline V gene lookup returns CDR1 LGHDT and CDR2 YNNKEL (reference sequence). This CDR3 region has 15 residues. This chain's CDR3 is CASSQPQSLWDEQFF. The CDR3 nucleotides are TGTGCCAGCAGCCAACCCCAGAGTCTTTGGGATGAGCAGTTCTTC.

The chain joins TRBV20-1 to TRBJ1-5, with 10 bases that match TRBD1. Germline loops: CDR1 DFQATT, CDR2 SNEGSKA (reference sequence). The CDR3 is 16 residues long. J was trimmed by 1 base and V by 6 bases; bases with no gene match: 9. CDR3 amino acids: CSADDRGLASNQPQHF. CDR3 sequence (DNA): TGCAGTGCGGACGACAGGGGGCTTGCGAGCAATCAGCCCCAGCATTTT.

This clonotype was counted at least ten times. The CDR3 DNA sequence: TGTGCCAGCAGTTGGGATCGTTTAAGGCAGTACTTC. It encodes CASSWDRLRQYF. This sequence joins TRBV6-5 and TRBJ2-5; no reliable D call. The CDR3 runs 12 residues. Per the germline V gene, CDR1 is MNHEY and CDR2 is SVGAGI. With 4 bases removed from V and 11 bases from J, the gap between germline ends came to 14 bases.